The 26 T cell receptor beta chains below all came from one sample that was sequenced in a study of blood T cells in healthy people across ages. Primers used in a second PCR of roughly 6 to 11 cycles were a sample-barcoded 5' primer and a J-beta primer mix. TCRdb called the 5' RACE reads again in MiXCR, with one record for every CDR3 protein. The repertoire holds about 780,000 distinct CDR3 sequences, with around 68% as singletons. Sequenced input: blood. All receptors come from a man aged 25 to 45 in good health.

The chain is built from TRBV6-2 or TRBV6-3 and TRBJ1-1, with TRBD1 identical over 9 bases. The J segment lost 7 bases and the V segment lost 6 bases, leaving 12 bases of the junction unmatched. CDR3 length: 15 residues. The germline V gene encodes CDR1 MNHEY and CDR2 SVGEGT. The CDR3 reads CASRPYRDRDNEAFF. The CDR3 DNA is TGTGCCAGCAGACCTTATCGGGACAGGGACAATGAAGCTTTCTTT.

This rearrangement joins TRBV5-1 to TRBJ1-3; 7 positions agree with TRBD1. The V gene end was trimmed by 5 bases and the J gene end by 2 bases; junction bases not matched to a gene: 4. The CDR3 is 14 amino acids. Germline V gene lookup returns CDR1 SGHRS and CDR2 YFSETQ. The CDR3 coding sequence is TGCGCCAGCAGTTATGACAGGGCTGGAAACACCATATATTTT. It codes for CASSYDRAGNTIYF.

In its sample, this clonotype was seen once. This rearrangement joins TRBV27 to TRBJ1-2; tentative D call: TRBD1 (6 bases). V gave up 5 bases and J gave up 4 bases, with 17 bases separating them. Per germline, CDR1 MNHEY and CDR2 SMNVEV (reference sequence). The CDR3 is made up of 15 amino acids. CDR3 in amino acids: CASSPTPQGSYGYTF. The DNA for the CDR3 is TGTGCCAGCAGTCCCACCCCACAGGGCTCCTATGGCTACACCTTC.

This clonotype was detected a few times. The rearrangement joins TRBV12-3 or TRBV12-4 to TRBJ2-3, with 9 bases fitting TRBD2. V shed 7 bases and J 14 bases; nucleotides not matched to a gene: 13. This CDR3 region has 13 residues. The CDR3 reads CASTPSGTSSSYF. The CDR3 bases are TGTGCCAGCACCCCTAGTGGGACTAGCAGTTCGTATTTT.

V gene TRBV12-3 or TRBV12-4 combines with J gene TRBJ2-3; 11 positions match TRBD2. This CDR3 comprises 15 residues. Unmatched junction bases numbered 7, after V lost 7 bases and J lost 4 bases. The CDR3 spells CASTISGGVADTQYF. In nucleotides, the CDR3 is TGTGCCAGCACCATTAGCGGGGGGGTCGCAGATACGCAGTATTTT.

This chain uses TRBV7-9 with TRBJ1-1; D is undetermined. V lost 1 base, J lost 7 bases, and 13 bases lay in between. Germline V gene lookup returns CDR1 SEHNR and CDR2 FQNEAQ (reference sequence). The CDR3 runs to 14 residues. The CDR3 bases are TGTGCCAGCAGCTTAGTTGATTCCATTAGTGAAGCTTTCTTT. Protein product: CASSLVDSISEAFF. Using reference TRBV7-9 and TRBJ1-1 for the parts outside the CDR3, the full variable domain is DTGVSQNPRHKITKRGQNVTFRCDPISEHNRLYWYRQTLGQGPEFLTYFQNEAQLEKSRLLSDRFSAERPKGSFSTLEIQRTEQGDSAMYLCASSLVDSISEAFFGQGTRLTVV.

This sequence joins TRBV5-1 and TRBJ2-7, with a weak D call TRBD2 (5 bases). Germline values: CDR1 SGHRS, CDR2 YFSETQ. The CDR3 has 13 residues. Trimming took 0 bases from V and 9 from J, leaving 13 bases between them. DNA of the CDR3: TGCGCCAGCAGCTTGGCGGGATCGGAGGTGCAGTACTTC. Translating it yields CASSLAGSEVQYF.

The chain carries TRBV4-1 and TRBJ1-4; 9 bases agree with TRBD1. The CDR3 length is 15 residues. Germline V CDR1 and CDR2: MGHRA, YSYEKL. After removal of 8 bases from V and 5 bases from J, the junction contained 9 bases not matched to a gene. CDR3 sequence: CASCQPGQGNEKLFF. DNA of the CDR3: TGCGCCAGCTGTCAACCGGGACAGGGAAATGAAAAACTGTTTTTT.

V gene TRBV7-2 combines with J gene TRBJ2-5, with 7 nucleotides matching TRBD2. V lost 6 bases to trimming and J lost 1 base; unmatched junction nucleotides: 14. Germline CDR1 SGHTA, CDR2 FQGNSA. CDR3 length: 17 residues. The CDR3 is CASSNRGLAEPQETQYF. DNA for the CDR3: TGTGCCAGCAGTAATAGAGGGCTAGCGGAGCCCCAAGAGACCCAGTACTTC. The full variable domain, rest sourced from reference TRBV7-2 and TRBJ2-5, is GAGVSQSPSNKVTEKGKDVELRCDPISGHTALYWYRQSLGQGLEFLIYFQGNSAPDKSGLPSDRFSAERTGGSVSTLTIQRTQQEDSAVYLCASSNRGLAEPQETQYFGPGTRLLVL.

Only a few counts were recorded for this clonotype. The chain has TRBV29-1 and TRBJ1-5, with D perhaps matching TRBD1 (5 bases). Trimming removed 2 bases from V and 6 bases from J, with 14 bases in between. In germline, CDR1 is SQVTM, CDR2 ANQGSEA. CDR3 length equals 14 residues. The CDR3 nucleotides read TGCAGCGTTGAACTGGGAGGTGGGGGTCAGCCCCAGCATTTT. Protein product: CSVELGGGGQPQHF.

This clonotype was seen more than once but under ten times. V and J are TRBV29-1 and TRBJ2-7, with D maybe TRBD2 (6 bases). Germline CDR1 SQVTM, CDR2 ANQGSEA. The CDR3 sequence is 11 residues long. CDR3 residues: CRGNLGIEQYF. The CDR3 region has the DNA TGCCGCGGGAATCTCGGAATCGAGCAGTACTTC.

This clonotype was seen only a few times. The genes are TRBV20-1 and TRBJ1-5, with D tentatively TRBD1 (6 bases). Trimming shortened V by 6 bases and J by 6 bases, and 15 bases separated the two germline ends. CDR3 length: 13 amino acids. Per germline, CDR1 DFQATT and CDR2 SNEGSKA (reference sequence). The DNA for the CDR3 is TGCAGTGCATCGAGGGGGATATTTCAGCCCCAGCATTTT. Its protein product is CSASRGIFQPQHF.

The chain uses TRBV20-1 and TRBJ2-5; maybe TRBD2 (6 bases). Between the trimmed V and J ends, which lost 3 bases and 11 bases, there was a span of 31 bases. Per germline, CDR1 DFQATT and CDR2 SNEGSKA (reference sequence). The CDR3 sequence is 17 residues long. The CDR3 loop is CSARDQGGDSSGNEQYF. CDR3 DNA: TGCAGTGCTAGGGACCAAGGAGGGGACTCCTCGGGGAATGAGCAGTACTTC.

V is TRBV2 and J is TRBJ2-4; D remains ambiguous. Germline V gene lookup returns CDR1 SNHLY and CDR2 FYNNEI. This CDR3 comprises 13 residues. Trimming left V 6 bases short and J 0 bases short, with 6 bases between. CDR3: CASRVRAKNIQYF. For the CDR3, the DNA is TGTGCCAGCAGGGTTCGAGCCAAAAACATTCAGTACTTC.

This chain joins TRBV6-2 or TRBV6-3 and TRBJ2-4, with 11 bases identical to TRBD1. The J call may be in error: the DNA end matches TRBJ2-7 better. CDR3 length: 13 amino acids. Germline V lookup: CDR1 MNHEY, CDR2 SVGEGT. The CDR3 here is CASQDRGLYEQYF. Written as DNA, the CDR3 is TGTGCCAGCCAGGACAGGGGGCTCTACGAGCAGTACTTC.

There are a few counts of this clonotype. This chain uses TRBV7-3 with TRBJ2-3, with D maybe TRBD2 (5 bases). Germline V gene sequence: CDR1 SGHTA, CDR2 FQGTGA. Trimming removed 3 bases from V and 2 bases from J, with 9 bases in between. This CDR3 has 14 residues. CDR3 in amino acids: CASSFRLPTDTQYF. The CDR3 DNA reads TGTGCCAGCAGCTTTCGACTACCCACAGATACGCAGTATTTT.

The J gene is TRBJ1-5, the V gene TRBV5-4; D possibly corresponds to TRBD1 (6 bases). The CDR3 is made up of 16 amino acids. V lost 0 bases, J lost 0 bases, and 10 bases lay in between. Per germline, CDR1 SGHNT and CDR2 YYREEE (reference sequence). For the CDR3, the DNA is TGTGCCAGCAGCTTGGGGGGACAAAATAGCAATCAGCCCCAGCATTTT. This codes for CASSLGGQNSNQPQHF.

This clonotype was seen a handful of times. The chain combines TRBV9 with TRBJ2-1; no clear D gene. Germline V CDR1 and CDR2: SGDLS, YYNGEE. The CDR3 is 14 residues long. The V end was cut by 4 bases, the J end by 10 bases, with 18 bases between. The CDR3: CASSPWGREEEQFF. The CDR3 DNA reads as TGTGCCAGCAGCCCGTGGGGTAGGGAAGAGGAGCAGTTCTTC.

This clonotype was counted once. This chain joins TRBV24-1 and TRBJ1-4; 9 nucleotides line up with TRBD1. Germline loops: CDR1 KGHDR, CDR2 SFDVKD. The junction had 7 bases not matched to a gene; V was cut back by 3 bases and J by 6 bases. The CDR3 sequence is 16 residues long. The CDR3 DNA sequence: TGTGCCACCAGTGATGAGACAGGGGGTACCGATGAAAAACTGTTTTTT. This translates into CATSDETGGTDEKLFF.

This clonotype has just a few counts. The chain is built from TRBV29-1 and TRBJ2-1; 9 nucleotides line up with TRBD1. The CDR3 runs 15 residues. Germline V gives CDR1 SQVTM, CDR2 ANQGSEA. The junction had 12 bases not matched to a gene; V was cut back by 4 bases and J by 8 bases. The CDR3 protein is CSVGPRGGQGDEQFF. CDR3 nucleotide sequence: TGCAGCGTTGGTCCGAGAGGGGGACAGGGCGATGAGCAGTTCTTC.

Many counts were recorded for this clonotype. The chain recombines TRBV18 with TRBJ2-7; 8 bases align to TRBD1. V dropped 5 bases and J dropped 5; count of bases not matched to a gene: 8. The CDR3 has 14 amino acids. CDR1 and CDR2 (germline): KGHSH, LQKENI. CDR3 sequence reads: CASSAPTGVNEQYF. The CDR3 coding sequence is TGTGCCAGCTCAGCGCCGACAGGGGTTAACGAGCAGTACTTC.

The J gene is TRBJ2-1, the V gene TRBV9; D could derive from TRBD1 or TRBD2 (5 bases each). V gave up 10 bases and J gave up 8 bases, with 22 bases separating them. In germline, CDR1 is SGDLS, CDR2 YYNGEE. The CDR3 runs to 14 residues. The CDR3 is CAGARGTMWDEQFF. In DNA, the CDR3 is TGTGCCGGGGCCCGGGGAACGATGTGGGATGAGCAGTTCTTC.

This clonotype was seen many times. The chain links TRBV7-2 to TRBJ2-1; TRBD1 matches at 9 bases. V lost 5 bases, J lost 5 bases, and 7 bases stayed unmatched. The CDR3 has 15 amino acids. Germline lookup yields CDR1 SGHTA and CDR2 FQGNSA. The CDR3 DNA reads TGTGCCAGCAGCCCACAGGGGGCATCTGACAATGAGCAGTTCTTC. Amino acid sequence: CASSPQGASDNEQFF. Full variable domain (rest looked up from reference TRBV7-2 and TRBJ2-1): GAGVSQSPSNKVTEKGKDVELRCDPISGHTALYWYRQSLGQGLEFLIYFQGNSAPDKSGLPSDRFSAERTGGSVSTLTIQRTQQEDSAVYLCASSPQGASDNEQFFGPGTRLTVL.

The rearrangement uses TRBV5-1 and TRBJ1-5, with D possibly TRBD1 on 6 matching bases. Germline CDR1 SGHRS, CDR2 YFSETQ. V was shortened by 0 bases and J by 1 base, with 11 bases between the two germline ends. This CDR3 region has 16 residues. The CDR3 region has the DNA TGCGCCAGCAGCTTGGAGGGGGTGGTAAGCAATCAGCCCCAGCATTTT. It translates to CASSLEGVVSNQPQHF. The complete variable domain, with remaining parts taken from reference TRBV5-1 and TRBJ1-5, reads KAGVTQTPRYLIKTRGQQVTLSCSPISGHRSVSWYQQTPGQGLQFLFEYFSETQRNKGNFPGRFSGRQFSNSRSEMNVSTLELGDSALYLCASSLEGVVSNQPQHFGDGTRLSIL.

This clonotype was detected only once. This chain's CDR3 is CASSSISRTVATNEKLFF. The DNA for the CDR3 is TGTGCCAGCAGCTCGATTTCTCGGACAGTTGCAACTAATGAAAAACTGTTTTTT. This rearrangement joins TRBV5-5 to TRBJ1-4; tentatively, D is TRBD1 (6 bases). The CDR3 sequence is 18 residues long. V was trimmed by 3 bases and J by 0 bases, leaving 18 bases between them. Germline V gene data show CDR1 as SGHKS and CDR2 as YYEKEE (reference sequence).

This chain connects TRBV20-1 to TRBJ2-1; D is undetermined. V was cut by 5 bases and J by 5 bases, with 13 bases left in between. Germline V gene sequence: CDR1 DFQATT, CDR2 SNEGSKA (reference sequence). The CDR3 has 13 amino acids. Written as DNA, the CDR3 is TGCAGTGCTCCCACGCGGAGAGACAATGAGCAGTTCTTC. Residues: CSAPTRRDNEQFF.